This T cell receptor beta chain was retrieved from a study of CD8 T cells in ankylosing spondylitis. A few counts support this clonotype. Its specificity is unknown. Whole-study findings and limits: What appeared characteristic of ankylosing spondylitis blood was a TCR beta motif of about eight highly homologous variants.

TCRdb reprocessed the 5' RACE reads with MiXCR, giving one entry per CDR3 protein. This sample has around 340,000 distinct CDR3 sequences; 20% to 25% occur once, and the top ten carry roughly 13%. J lost 4 bases, V lost 4 bases, and 9 bases had no gene match. The CDR3 extends over 15 amino acids. Germline CDR1 SGDLS, CDR2 YYNGEE. The clonotype comes from a male donor with ankylosing spondylitis or in good health (not recorded which). Sequencing was done on a sample of blood, either unsorted or a sorted T cell fraction (not recorded which). V and J are TRBV9 and TRBJ2-5, with TRBD1 matching 8 bases. The CDR3: CASSPRTGMGETQYF. The DNA for the CDR3 is TGTGCCAGCAGCCCCCGGACAGGGATGGGAGAGACCCAGTACTTC.